These T cell receptor beta chains were read from a single sample in a study of T cells in tuberculosis. TCRdb's table, derived via immunoSEQ multiplex PCR, lists solely in-frame clones and lacks some. This table has some 23,000 clones, over 85% appearing once. The sequencing sample was made of PBMCs. Receptors originate from a donor under 30 with latent tuberculosis or without tuberculosis infection. Some clones in this sample may be carry-over from other donors' samples. The CDR3 runs from the conserved cysteine through the conserved F or W. D genes are given only for firm matches. A row's size may be missing; if present it is once, few, many or a size class.

clone size	V gene	J gene	D gene	CDR3 protein	CDR3 DNA
.	TRBV19	TRBJ2-3	.	CASSIGGLTGTDTQYF	TGTGCCAGTAGTATAGGGGGATTGACAGGCACAGATACGCAGTATTTT
once	TRBV19	TRBJ2-7	.	CATTRRAGYEQYF	TGTGCCACGACCCGGCGGGCGGGCTACGAGCAGTACTTC
.	TRBV2	TRBJ2-5	TRBD1	CASSRQGQETQYF	TGTGCCAGCAGTAGACAGGGGCAAGAGACCCAGTACTTC
.	TRBV6-4	TRBJ1-2	.	CASSDLTGWGGYTF	TGTGCCAGCAGTGACTTGACCGGGTGGGGCGGCTACACCTTC
.	TRBV19	TRBJ1-1	.	CASSQGMNTEAFF	TGTGCCAGCTCACAGGGCATGAACACTGAAGCTTTCTTT
.	TRBV6-5	TRBJ1-1	.	CASQASTEAFF	TGTGCGTCGCAGGCCAGCACTGAAGCTTTCTTT
.	TRBV30	TRBJ1-1	.	CAWSGLGRHGAFF	TGTGCCTGGAGCGGCCTAGGCCGCCATGGGGCTTTCTTT
.	TRBV2	TRBJ1-2	.	CASRGLRHTF	TGTGCCAGCAGGGGGCTAAGGCACACCTTC
.	TRBV10-2	TRBJ2-1	TRBD2	CASRVTSGRAYEQFF	TGCGCCAGCAGAGTTACTAGCGGGAGGGCCTATGAGCAGTTCTTC
once	TRBV7-9	TRBJ2-1	TRBD1	CASSWKGQGNNEQFF	TGTGCCAGCAGCTGGAAGGGACAGGGGAATAATGAGCAGTTCTTC
.	TRBV5-1	TRBJ2-7	TRBD1	CASSFNFRTGDPYEQYF	TGCGCCAGCAGCTTCAATTTTCGTACAGGGGACCCCTACGAGCAGTACTTC
.	TRBV30	TRBJ2-1	TRBD2	CAWSWGGEQFF	TGTGCCTGGAGTTGGGGGGGTGAGCAGTTCTTC
.	TRBV6-1	TRBJ1-2	TRBD1	CASEPTGARGYTF	TGTGCCAGCGAACCGACAGGGGCGAGGGGCTACACCTTC
.	TRBV12-5	TRBJ2-7	.	CASGLVPNRSPYEQYF	TGTGCTAGTGGTTTGGTACCCAACAGGTCCCCGTACGAGCAGTACTTC
.	TRBV19	TRBJ2-7	.	CASSGGRTSEQYF	TGTGCCAGTAGTGGGGGGAGGACGAGCGAGCAGTACTTC
.	TRBV11-2	TRBJ2-3	TRBD1	CASSSRDRGTDTQYF	TGTGCCAGCAGCTCCCGGGACAGGGGGACAGATACGCAGTATTTT
.	TRBV2	TRBJ1-2	.	CAISGFLTDGYTF	TGTGCCATTTCAGGGTTCCTGACGGATGGCTACACCTTC
.	TRBV10-3	TRBJ2-1	TRBD2	CAISSPGLALYNEQFF	TGTGCCATCAGCTCACCGGGACTAGCGCTATACAATGAGCAGTTCTTC
.	TRBV7-8	TRBJ2-7	.	CASSFAETSTEQYF	TGTGCCAGCAGCTTCGCCGAGACATCTACGGAGCAGTACTTC
few	TRBV7-2	TRBJ1-1	.	CASSSGQNTEAFF	TGTGCCAGCAGCTCAGGACAGAACACTGAAGCTTTCTTT
.	TRBV4-3	TRBJ2-1	.	CASSQAGASVNEQFF	TGCGCCAGCAGCCAAGCAGGGGCCTCCGTGAATGAGCAGTTCTTC
.	TRBV19	TRBJ1-5	.	CASSYRDTSGNQPQHF	TGTGCCAGTAGTTACCGGGACACCAGTGGCAATCAGCCCCAGCATTTT
.	TRBV30	TRBJ1-2	.	CALDGERDYGYTF	TGTGCCTTGGACGGGGAGAGAGACTATGGCTACACCTTC